The 19 T cell receptor beta chains in this list originate from one sample, sequenced in a study of early T cells in non-severe SARS-CoV-2 infection. TCRdb re-called the 5' RACE reads with MiXCR, one entry per CDR3 protein. The sample consists of more than 95,000 distinct CDR3 sequences, about 15% of them appearing once. Sequencing was carried out using whole blood. The receptors stem from an adult who was a healthcare worker with PCR-confirmed SARS-CoV-2 infection or an uninfected control (not recorded which).

The chain uses TRBV4-1 and TRBJ1-1, with D tentatively TRBD1 (5 bases). This CDR3 has 13 amino acids. Germline loops: CDR1 MGHRA, CDR2 YSYEKL. Deletions cut 1 base from V and 7 bases from J, with 10 bases between. This CDR3 is CASSQAGINEAFF. For the CDR3, the DNA is TGCGCCAGCAGCCAAGCAGGGATAAATGAAGCTTTCTTT.

The V gene is TRBV12-3 or TRBV12-4, the J gene TRBJ2-7; unclear D gene. The ends were cut back, 7 bases at V and 0 bases at J, with 16 bases in the middle. This CDR3 comprises 15 residues. Here the CDR3 reads CASTPGLNHSYEQYF. CDR3 coding DNA: TGTGCCAGCACCCCCGGGCTGAACCACTCCTACGAGCAGTACTTC.

This clonotype was counted between two and nine times. The chain has TRBV20-1 and TRBJ2-1, with TRBD1 as a possible D gene (6 bases). The V gene's germline CDR1 is DFQATT and CDR2 SNEGSKA (reference sequence). CDR3 length: 12 amino acids. V dropped 6 bases and J dropped 6 bases, with 12 bases sitting between them. CDR3 residues: CSARQVPNEQFF. CDR3 DNA: TGCAGTGCCAGACAGGTACCCAATGAGCAGTTCTTC.

This clonotype has a handful of counts. The chain combines TRBV29-1 with TRBJ2-3, with D maybe TRBD2 (5 bases). The CDR3 length is 13 residues. Trimming stripped 4 bases from V and 8 bases from J, with 16 bases between. From germline, CDR1 is SQVTM and CDR2 ANQGSEA. In DNA form, the CDR3 reads TGCAGCGTTGTGGGAGCTACCATCAGTACGCAGTATTTT. Translated: CSVVGATISTQYF.

The chain recombines TRBV12-3 or TRBV12-4 with TRBJ1-6, with D maybe TRBD1 (5 bases). V was trimmed by 4 bases and J by 10 bases, leaving 17 bases between them. The CDR3 contains 15 residues. The CDR3 loop reads CASSSHMTGRSPLHF. The CDR3 DNA reads TGTGCCAGCAGTTCTCACATGACGGGGCGGTCACCCCTCCACTTT.

Of note for this clonotype: Given a much more abundant clone one base away, this may be a read error. The J gene is TRBJ2-7, the V gene TRBV10-3; D is possibly TRBD2 (5 bases). This CDR3 is built from 12 residues. Germline CDR1 ENHRY, CDR2 SYGVKD. This CDR3 reads CAISEEGYVQYF. CDR3 DNA: TGTGCCATCAGTGAGGAGGGCTACGTGCAGTACTTC.

In its sample, this clonotype was seen a few times. V and J are TRBV5-1 and TRBJ2-2; maybe TRBD2 (5 bases). This CDR3 region has 15 residues. The V end was cut by 1 base, the J end by 4 bases, with 11 bases between. Per the germline V gene, CDR1 is SGHRS and CDR2 is YFSETQ. The DNA for the CDR3 is TGCGCCAGCAGCTTGCCCAGCGGAATCACCGGGGAGCTGTTTTTT. Its translation is CASSLPSGITGELFF.

The chain employs TRBV3-1 and TRBJ2-7; a possible D gene is TRBD2 (5 bases). This CDR3 is 14 amino acids long. V dropped 1 base and J dropped 2 bases, with 9 bases sitting between them. CDR1 LGHDT and CDR2 YNNKEL come from the germline V gene (reference sequence). The DNA of the CDR3 is TGTGCCAGCAGCCAAGGCGGGCCACCCTACGAGCAGTACTTC. This encodes CASSQGGPPYEQYF.

The J gene is TRBJ2-5, the V gene TRBV2; 8 bases are a match to TRBD1. Looked up from germline, CDR1 is SNHLY and CDR2 is FYNNEI. The V and J ends lost 4 bases and 3 bases, in that order; junction bases with no gene match: 1. The CDR3 has 13 amino acids. The CDR3 DNA reads as TGTGCCAGCAGTGCGGACAGGGAAGAGACCCAGTACTTC. Its translation is CASSADREETQYF.

This chain links TRBV4-1 with TRBJ2-2; D is unresolved. V lost 1 base to trimming and J lost 6 bases, with 12 bases between them. The CDR3 sequence is 15 residues long. Germline V lookup: CDR1 MGHRA, CDR2 YSYEKL. In DNA form, the CDR3 reads TGCGCCAGCAGCCAAGCCAGGACCCCACCCGGGGAGCTGTTTTTT. It is translated as CASSQARTPPGELFF.

The rearrangement uses TRBV9 and TRBJ2-1; the match to TRBD2 covers 9 bases. Germline-derived CDR1 and CDR2 are SGDLS and YYNGEE. The CDR3 consists of 15 residues. V lost 4 bases, J lost 7 bases, and 9 bases stayed unmatched. The CDR3 DNA is TGTGCCAGCAGCCCATCCGGGACTAGCTTTAATGAGCAGTTCTTC. Translating gives CASSPSGTSFNEQFF.

The table lists this clonotype with many counts. V usage is TRBV3-1 and J usage is TRBJ1-6, with D hard to call. V was pared by 8 bases and J by 6 bases, with 11 bases between. The CDR3 extends over 13 amino acids. CDR1 LGHDT and CDR2 YNNKEL come from the germline V gene (reference sequence). The CDR3 coding sequence is TGTGCCAGCGGCCTGGAGGGTAATTCACCCCTCCACTTT. Protein sequence: CASGLEGNSPLHF.

Many counts were recorded for this clonotype. This chain connects TRBV27 to TRBJ1-2, with a weak D call TRBD1 (5 bases). The CDR3 totals 13 residues. V was clipped by 5 bases and J by 8 bases, with 15 bases between them. From germline, CDR1 is MNHEY and CDR2 SMNVEV (reference sequence). The CDR3, as DNA: TGTGCCAGCAGTCCCCGAGGAGGGACCGGCTACACCTTC. This gives the protein CASSPRGGTGYTF.

This sequence joins TRBV9 and TRBJ2-3, with TRBD2 matching 13 bases. Germline V gives CDR1 SGDLS, CDR2 YYNGEE. The CDR3 extends over 17 amino acids. Unmatched junction bases numbered 8, after V lost 4 bases and J lost 3 bases. The CDR3, as DNA: TGTGCCAGCAGCTTGGGACTAGCGGGGTCGGGAACAGATACGCAGTATTTT. This encodes CASSLGLAGSGTDTQYF.

This clonotype was observed a few times. This chain links TRBV13 with TRBJ2-1, with D tentatively TRBD2 (6 bases). The CDR3 has 17 amino acids. Per the germline V gene, CDR1 is PRHDT and CDR2 is FYEKMQ (reference sequence). Trimming shortened V by 5 bases and J by 5 bases, and 22 bases separated the two germline ends. CDR3: CASSDLLFVGTDNEQFF. The CDR3 DNA reads as TGTGCCAGCAGCGATCTCCTTTTTGTGGGGACTGACAATGAGCAGTTCTTC.

The CDR3 bases are TGTGCTAGTGGTTTCCTCCTATCGGAGATACAAGAGACCCAGTACTTC. Translating it yields CASGFLLSEIQETQYF. This chain links TRBV12-5 with TRBJ2-5; D not resolved. Germline V gives CDR1 LGHNT, CDR2 FRNRAP. The CDR3 is 16 amino acids. Trimming shortened V by 3 bases and J by 2 bases, and 16 bases separated the two germline ends. Full variable domain (missing parts from reference TRBV12-5 and TRBJ2-5): DARVTQTPRHKVTEMGQEVTMRCQPILGHNTVFWYRQTMMQGLELLAYFRNRAPLDDSGMPKDRFSAEMPDATLATLKIQPSEPRDSAVYFCASGFLLSEIQETQYFGPGTRLLVL.

The rearrangement links TRBV6-5 to TRBJ1-1; 7 nucleotides align to TRBD1. Germline lookup yields CDR1 MNHEY and CDR2 SVGAGI. V shed 0 bases, J shed 8 bases, and the junction held 6 bases outside the gene matches. There are 14 residues in the CDR3. The CDR3 nucleotides are TGTGCCAGCAGTTACTCGCAGACAGGGCCAGAAGCTTTCTTT. Protein product: CASSYSQTGPEAFF.

This clonotype has only a few counts. The CDR3 loop reads CASSLSPLAVEQFF. The CDR3, as DNA: TGTGCCAGCAGCTTAAGCCCCCTGGCTGTTGAGCAGTTCTTC. The J gene is TRBJ2-1, the V gene TRBV7-2, with D unresolved. Trimming took off 2 bases at V and 9 bases at J, with 14 bases between the two ends. The CDR3 consists of 14 residues. Per the germline V gene, CDR1 is SGHTA and CDR2 is FQGNSA.

This clonotype was counted only a few times. V gene TRBV5-1 combines with J gene TRBJ1-1, with D possibly matching TRBD1 (5 bases). Trimming shortened V by 3 bases and J by 1 base, and 10 bases separated the two germline ends. The CDR3 is 14 amino acids. CDR1 and CDR2 from the germline V gene are SGHRS and YFSETQ. DNA for the CDR3: TGCGCCAGCAGCTCCTTCGGACAGAACACTGAAGCTTTCTTT. Translation: CASSSFGQNTEAFF.